The T cell receptor (beta chain) under discussion was sequenced for a study of shared clonotypes between healthy human individuals. Only in-frame clones appear in the TCRdb table, and some are missing; sequencing was by immunoSEQ multiplex PCR. Of about 560,000 clones in the sample, roughly 79% were seen once. Notes on the study in general: Blood was the sole source, and tissue repertoires probably differ.

The donors, all of them Caucasian adults, lived in Nashville, Tennessee. In the case of this clone: Its antigen is currently unknown.

V lost 6 bases to trimming and J lost 1 base, with 5 bases between them. Germline V lookup: CDR1 MDHEN, CDR2 SYDVKM. The CDR3 has 12 amino acids. Sequencing input: PBMCs. This TCR was recovered from a woman aged 40 to 55 in good health. Some clones in this sample may be carry-over from other donors' samples. The rearrangement uses TRBV28 and TRBJ2-3; D uncertain. For the CDR3, the DNA is TGTGCCAGCAGGTTAGGCACAGATACGCAGTATTTT. Its translation is CASRLGTDTQYF. Supplemented by reference TRBV28 and TRBJ2-3, the full variable domain reads DVKVTQSSRYLVKRTGEKVFLECVQDMDHENMFWYRQDPGLGLRLIYFSYDVKMKEKGDIPEGYSVSREKKERFSLILESASTNQTSMYLCASRLGTDTQYFGPGTRLTVL.